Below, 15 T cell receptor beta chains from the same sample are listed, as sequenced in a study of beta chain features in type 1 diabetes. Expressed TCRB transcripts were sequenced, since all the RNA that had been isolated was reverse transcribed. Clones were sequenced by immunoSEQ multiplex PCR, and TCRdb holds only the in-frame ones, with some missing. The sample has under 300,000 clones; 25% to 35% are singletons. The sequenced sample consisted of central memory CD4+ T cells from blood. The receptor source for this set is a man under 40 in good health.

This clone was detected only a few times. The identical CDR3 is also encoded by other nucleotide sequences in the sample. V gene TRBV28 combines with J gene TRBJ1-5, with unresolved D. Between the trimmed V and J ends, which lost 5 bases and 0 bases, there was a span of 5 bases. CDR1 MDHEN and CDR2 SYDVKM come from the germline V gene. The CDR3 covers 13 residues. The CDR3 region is CASSPDSNQPQHF. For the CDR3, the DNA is TGTGCCAGCAGTCCCGATAGCAATCAGCCCCAGCATTTT.

CDR3 DNA: TGCAGCGTTCTAGCGCCGAGCTCCTACAATGAGCAGTTCTTC. It yields the protein CSVLAPSSYNEQFF. The chain uses TRBV29-1 and TRBJ2-1, with D possibly matching TRBD2 (6 bases). V was pared by 5 bases and J by 0 bases, with 11 bases between. Germline V CDR1 and CDR2: SQVTM, ANQGSEA. The CDR3 extends over 14 amino acids.

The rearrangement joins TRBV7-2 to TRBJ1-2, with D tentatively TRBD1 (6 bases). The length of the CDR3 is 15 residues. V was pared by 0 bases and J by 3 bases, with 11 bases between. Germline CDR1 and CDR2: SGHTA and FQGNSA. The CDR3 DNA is TGTGCCAGCAGCTTAGCCAGGACAGATCACTATGGCTACACCTTC. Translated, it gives CASSLARTDHYGYTF. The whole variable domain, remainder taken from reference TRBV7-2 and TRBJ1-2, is GAGVSQSPSNKVTEKGKDVELRCDPISGHTALYWYRQSLGQGLEFLIYFQGNSAPDKSGLPSDRFSAERTGGSVSTLTIQRTQQEDSAVYLCASSLARTDHYGYTFGSGTRLTVV.

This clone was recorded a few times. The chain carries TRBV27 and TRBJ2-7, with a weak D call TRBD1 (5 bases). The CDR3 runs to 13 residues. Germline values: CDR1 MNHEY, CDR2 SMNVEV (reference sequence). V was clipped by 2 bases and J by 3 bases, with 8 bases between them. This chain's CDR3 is CASSLPGRYEQYF. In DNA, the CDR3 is TGTGCCAGCAGTTTACCAGGGCGCTACGAGCAGTACTTC.

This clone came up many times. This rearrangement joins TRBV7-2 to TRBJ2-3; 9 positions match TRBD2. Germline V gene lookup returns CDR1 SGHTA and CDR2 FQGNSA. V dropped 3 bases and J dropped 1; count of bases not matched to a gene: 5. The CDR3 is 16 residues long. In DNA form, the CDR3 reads TGTGCCAGCAGCTTCCCGATAGCGGGGGGCACAGATACGCAGTATTTT. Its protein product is CASSFPIAGGTDTQYF.

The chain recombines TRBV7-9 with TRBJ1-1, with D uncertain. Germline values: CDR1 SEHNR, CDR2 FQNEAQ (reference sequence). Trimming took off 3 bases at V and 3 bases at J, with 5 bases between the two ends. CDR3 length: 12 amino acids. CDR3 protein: CASSFRDTEAFF. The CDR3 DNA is TGTGCCAGCAGCTTCCGGGACACTGAAGCTTTCTTT. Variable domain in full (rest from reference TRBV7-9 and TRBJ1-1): DTGVSQNPRHKITKRGQNVTFRCDPISEHNRLYWYRQTLGQGPEFLTYFQNEAQLEKSRLLSDRFSAERPKGSFSTLEIQRTEQGDSAMYLCASSFRDTEAFFGQGTRLTVV.

DNA for the CDR3: TGTGCCAGCAGAGGAAGCGGAGGAGGAGAGACCCAGTACTTC. This encodes CASRGSGGGETQYF. This rearrangement joins TRBV6-1 to TRBJ2-5; a weak D match, TRBD2 (5 bases). The CDR3 is made up of 14 amino acids. Germline V lookup: CDR1 MNHNS, CDR2 SASEGT. V lost 6 bases and J 4 bases, leaving 15 bases between the germline ends.

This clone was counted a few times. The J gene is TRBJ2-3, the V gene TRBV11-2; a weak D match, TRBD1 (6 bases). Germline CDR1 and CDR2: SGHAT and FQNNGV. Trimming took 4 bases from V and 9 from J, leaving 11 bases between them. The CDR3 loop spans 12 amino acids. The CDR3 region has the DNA TGTGCCAGCAGCTCAAACAGGGTGACGCAGTATTTT. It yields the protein CASSSNRVTQYF.

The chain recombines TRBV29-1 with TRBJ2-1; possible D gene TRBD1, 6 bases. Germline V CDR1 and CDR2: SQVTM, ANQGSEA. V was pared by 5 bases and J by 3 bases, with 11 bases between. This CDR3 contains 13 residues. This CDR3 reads CSVRDTSYNEQFF. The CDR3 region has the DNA TGCAGCGTTCGGGACACTAGCTACAATGAGCAGTTCTTC.

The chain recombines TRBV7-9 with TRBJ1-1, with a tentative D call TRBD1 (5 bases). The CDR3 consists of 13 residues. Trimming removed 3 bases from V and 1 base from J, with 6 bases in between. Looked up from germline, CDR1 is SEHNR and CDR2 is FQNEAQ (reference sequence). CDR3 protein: CASSFQGNTEAFF. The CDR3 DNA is TGTGCCAGCAGCTTTCAGGGGAACACTGAAGCTTTCTTT.

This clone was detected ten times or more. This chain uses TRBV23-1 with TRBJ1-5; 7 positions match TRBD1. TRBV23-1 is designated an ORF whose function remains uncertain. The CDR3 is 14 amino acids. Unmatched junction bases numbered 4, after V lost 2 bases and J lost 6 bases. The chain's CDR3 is CASSQPQGCQPQHF. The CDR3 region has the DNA TGCGCCAGCAGTCAACCACAGGGGTGTCAGCCCCAGCATTTT.

CDR3 protein: CSVESQGAEQYF. The CDR3 region has the DNA TGCAGCGTTGAAAGCCAGGGGGCCGAGCAGTACTTC. The V and J genes are TRBV29-1 and TRBJ2-7, with 8 bases fitting TRBD1. J was trimmed by 6 bases and V by 2 bases; bases with no gene match: 3. The CDR3 has 12 amino acids. Germline-derived CDR1 and CDR2 are SQVTM and ANQGSEA.

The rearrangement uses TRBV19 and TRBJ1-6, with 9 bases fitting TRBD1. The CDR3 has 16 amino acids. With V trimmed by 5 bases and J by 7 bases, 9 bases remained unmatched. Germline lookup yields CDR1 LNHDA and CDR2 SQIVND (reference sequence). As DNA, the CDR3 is TGTGCCAGTAGTGGAAACGCGGGACAGGGCAATTCACCCCTCCACTTT. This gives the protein CASSGNAGQGNSPLHF. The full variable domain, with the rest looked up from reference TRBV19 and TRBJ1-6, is DGGITQSPKYLFRKEGQNVTLSCEQNLNHDAMYWYRQDPGQGLRLIYYSQIVNDFQKGDIAEGYSVSREKKESFPLTVTSAQKNPTAFYLCASSGNAGQGNSPLHFGNGTRLTVT.

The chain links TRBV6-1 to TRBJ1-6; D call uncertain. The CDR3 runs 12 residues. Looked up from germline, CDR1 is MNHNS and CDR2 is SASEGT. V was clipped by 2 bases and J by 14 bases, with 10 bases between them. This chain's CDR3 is CASSERPPALHF. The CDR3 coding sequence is TGTGCCAGCAGTGAAAGGCCGCCAGCCCTCCACTTT.

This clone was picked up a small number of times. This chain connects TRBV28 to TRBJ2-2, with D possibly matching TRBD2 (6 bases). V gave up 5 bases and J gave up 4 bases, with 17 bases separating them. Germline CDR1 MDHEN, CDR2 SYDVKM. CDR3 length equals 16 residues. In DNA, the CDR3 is TGTGCCAGCAGTCCGTCGACTAGTCCGGGCACCGGGGAGCTGTTTTTT. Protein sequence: CASSPSTSPGTGELFF.